This T cell receptor beta chain was sequenced for a study of cytotoxic CD8 clonotypes in ibrutinib-treated CLL. Study details: The patients, some eleven relapsed/refractory and approximately 15 treatment-naive, included 17 who were IGHV unmutated. With a range of 6 to 36, the median treatment time before response samples were taken was roughly 12 months.

Around 2.2 micrograms of genomic DNA, which was extracted from cryopreserved PBMCs, served as the material used for the TCR beta libraries. This clone was found a few times. Trimming cost V 5 bases and J 4 bases; bases outside gene matches: 7. CDR3 length: 15 residues. CDR1 and CDR2 (germline): SGHNT, YYREEE (reference sequence). Libraries were prepared by immunoSEQ multiplex PCR; TCRdb keeps only in-frame clonotypes and omits some of them. The table shows fewer than 300,000 clones, with roughly four fifths occurring only once. The chain employs TRBV5-4 and TRBJ2-7; 12 bases fit TRBD2. The source of this sequence is a human donor with chronic lymphocytic leukemia. The sample in question was PBMCs, obtained at disease progression, from a patient treated with ibrutinib. This CDR3 is CASSSLAGGRYEQYF. CDR3 in DNA: TGTGCCAGCAGTTCGCTAGCGGGGGGGAGGTACGAGCAGTACTTC. Together with reference TRBV5-4 and TRBJ2-7, the CDR3 gives the full variable domain: ETGVTQSPTHLIKTRGQQVTLRCSSQSGHNTVSWYQQALGQGPQFIFQYYREEENGRGNFPPRFSGLQFPNYSSELNVNALELDDSALYLCASSSLAGGRYEQYFGPGTRLTVT.